This TCR beta chain was captured by sequencing in a study of cytomegalovirus exposure and HLA in healthy donors. For the study at large: Among 150 million to 200 million T cells, an earlier analysis found roughly 100 million unique TCR beta sequences. A preliminary data release comprised about 85 million unique TCRs obtained from HLA-typed donors. Broader study findings: A list of 164 TCR beta chains associated with cytomegalovirus was given. Across donors, most TCRs were seen rarely, yet some public ones were widespread.

On this clone itself: Its specificity is not known.

CDR3 size: 14 residues. V was cut by 0 bases and J by 4 bases, with 10 bases left in between. The germline V gene encodes CDR1 SGHRS and CDR2 YFSETQ. PCR amplification relied on 60 Vbeta primers (plus 13 Jbeta primers). The table came from immunoSEQ multiplex PCR; TCRdb's copy has only in-frame clones and leaves some out. The repertoire holds some 180,000 clones, with over 70% as singletons. The rearrangement uses TRBV5-1 and TRBJ1-1; D ambiguous. Sequencing input: PBMCs. This receptor was taken from a male donor in good health and CMV-seronegative. CDR3 amino acids: CASSLVSPGTEAFF. In nucleotides, the CDR3 is TGCGCCAGCAGCTTGGTATCCCCGGGCACTGAAGCTTTCTTT.